This TCR beta chain comes out of a study of shared clonotypes between healthy human individuals. Background on the study: Those who served as donors were two women and a few men between the ages of 18 and 49.

CDR3 length equals 17 residues. V lost 4 bases and J lost 6; bases outside the gene matches: 10. CDR1 is SGHNT, CDR2 YENEEA, per germline. Assay: immunoSEQ multiplex PCR; the TCRdb copy retains only in-frame clones and omits some. The table lists more than 2 million clones, approximately 96% of them singletons. The clonotype was recovered from a man aged 18 to 29 in good health. The source material was naive CD4+ T cells sorted from blood. The sample's subset: CD45RA+ positively selected. V and J are TRBV11-3 and TRBJ2-3; 13 nucleotides agree with TRBD2. This CDR3 reads CASSSGLAGVVSDTQYF. CDR3 sequence (DNA): TGTGCCAGCAGCTCAGGACTAGCGGGAGTTGTTTCGGATACGCAGTATTTT.